This T cell receptor (beta chain) was recovered during a study of T cell responses to AZD1222 COVID-19 vaccine. Study conclusions and caveats: When two AZD1222 doses had been given, Spike-specific TCR breadth and depth rose.

The CDR3 sequence is 16 residues long. CDR1 is SGHDN and CDR2 is FVKESK in the germline V gene. Trimming removed 4 bases at V and 0 bases at J, with 15 bases between. Details on this clone: What it binds is unknown.

The repertoire was sequenced with immunoSEQ multiplex PCR; TCRdb's copy has only in-frame clones and lacks some. The table lists roughly 62,000 clones, approximately 80% of them singletons, with more than 12% in the top ten. The V call is TRBV14, the J call TRBJ1-1, with D possibly TRBD1 on 5 matching bases. The specimen comprised peripheral blood, sampled on day 0 of AZD1222 vaccination. This sequence originates from an adult in good health. The CDR3 region is CASSRSSRVMNTEAFF. The CDR3 DNA is TGTGCCAGCAGCCGATCAAGCAGGGTGATGAACACTGAAGCTTTCTTT.